These 26 T cell receptor beta chains originate from one sample sequenced in a study of cytomegalovirus exposure and HLA in healthy donors (dated by TCRdb to about 2017). Libraries came from the immunoSEQ multiplex PCR assay. For the multiplex PCR, a mixture combining 60 forward primers for TCR Vbeta segments and 13 reverse primers for TCR Jbeta segments was used. What TCRdb holds here is the immuneACCESS table cut down to in-frame rearrangements. Part of the clones is not present; checked against another copy, under half of the missing clones reflect an unresolved V gene, and the others are unexplained. For this sample the table gives fewer than 250,000 clones, of which about 75% were detected only once. The top ten clones comprise around 1.8% of the sample. The sequencing input was PBMCs. Every receptor here comes from a man aged 18 to 35 in good health and CMV-seronegative.

DNA of the CDR3: TGTGCCAGTAGTATAGAAGGGACAGAGGGCAGTGGCTACACCTTC. Residues: CASSIEGTEGSGYTF. The V and J genes are TRBV19 and TRBJ1-2, with TRBD1 identical over 7 bases. CDR3 length equals 15 residues. The ends lost 0 bases at V and 7 bases at J; junction bases unmatched: 8. Germline V lookup: CDR1 LNHDA, CDR2 SQIVND (reference sequence).

The chain links TRBV6-1 to TRBJ2-5, with 7 bases fitting TRBD1. The DNA end lines up better with TRBJ2-7; the J call may be wrong. There are 14 residues in the CDR3. Germline CDR1 and CDR2: MNHNS and SASEGT. CDR3 in amino acids: CATPGQSTSYEQYF. In nucleotides, the CDR3 is TGTGCCACTCCGGGACAGTCGACTTCCTACGAGCAGTACTTC.

The chain combines TRBV27 with TRBJ2-1, with D unclear. The CDR3 extends over 14 amino acids. Trimming shortened V by 2 bases and J by 6 bases, and 11 bases separated the two germline ends. Germline values: CDR1 MNHEY, CDR2 SMNVEV (reference sequence). The CDR3: CASSLGQSINEQFF. In DNA form, the CDR3 reads TGTGCCAGCAGTTTAGGCCAATCGATCAATGAGCAGTTCTTC.

To note about this clone: This sample also contains other DNA sequences that code for the same CDR3. The rearrangement uses TRBV28 and TRBJ2-3; the D is unclear. V lost 5 bases and J lost 2, with 5 bases in between. CDR1 and CDR2 (germline): MDHEN, SYDVKM. The CDR3 totals 12 residues. The CDR3 sequence: CASSPYTDTQYF. In DNA form, the CDR3 reads TGTGCCAGCAGTCCCTACACAGATACGCAGTATTTT.

This clone has a handful of counts. V and J are TRBV15 and TRBJ2-3; D gene ambiguous. V was clipped by 0 bases and J by 1 base, with 8 bases between them. Germline assignment: CDR1 LNHNV and CDR2 YYDKDF (reference sequence). CDR3 size: 15 residues. The CDR3: CATSRDVSRTDTQYF. The CDR3 nucleotides read TGTGCCACCAGCAGAGATGTCAGTCGCACAGATACGCAGTATTTT.

About this clone itself: The junction does not match germline at one end; this may be a read error. This chain uses TRBV4-2 with TRBJ1-1, with D perhaps TRBD1 (6 bases). Germline V gene data show CDR1 as LGHNA and CDR2 as YNFKEQ. CDR3 size: 13 residues. For the CDR3, the DNA is TGTGCCAGCAGCCAAGATTATTTAGAGGACAGAAACTTT. As protein: CASSQDYLEDRNF.

This chain joins TRBV6-1 and TRBJ2-1, with D maybe TRBD2 (6 bases). In germline, CDR1 is MNHNS, CDR2 SASEGT. There are 17 residues in the CDR3. V gave up 1 base and J gave up 6 bases, with 19 bases separating them. The chain's CDR3 is CASSEVFGGGVANEQFF. The CDR3 nucleotides read TGTGCCAGCAGTGAAGTTTTCGGGGGTGGAGTCGCCAATGAGCAGTTCTTC.

This clone appeared a single time. The chain has TRBV7-3 and TRBJ1-1; no clear D. CDR1 is SGHTA and CDR2 is FQGTGA in the germline V gene. The length of the CDR3 is 14 residues. V lost 4 bases to trimming and J lost 0 bases, with 9 bases between them. CDR3 protein: CASSYGGLNTEAFF. In DNA, the CDR3 is TGTGCCAGCAGCTATGGAGGGCTGAACACTGAAGCTTTCTTT.

The chain links TRBV4-1 to TRBJ1-1, with D possibly being TRBD1 (6 bases). CDR3 length equals 14 residues. CDR1 and CDR2 (germline): MGHRA, YSYEKL. V shed 4 bases and J shed 1 base, with 10 bases lying between them. CDR3 nucleotide sequence: TGCGCCAGCAGCCTCGACAGGCAGAACACTGAAGCTTTCTTT. It encodes CASSLDRQNTEAFF.

The chain combines TRBV9 with TRBJ2-3, with 9 positions matching TRBD2. The germline gives CDR1 SGDLS, CDR2 YYNGEE. Trimming took 3 bases from V and 6 from J; bases not matched to a gene: 5. This CDR3 region has 14 residues. The CDR3 reads CASSARTSADTQYF. The CDR3 DNA reads as TGTGCCAGCAGCGCCCGGACTAGCGCGGATACGCAGTATTTT.

The chain recombines TRBV14 with TRBJ2-5; 8 nucleotides line up with TRBD2. V was clipped by 1 base and J by 5 bases; unmatched bases: 9. Germline CDR1 is SGHDN and CDR2 is FVKESK. The CDR3 has 16 amino acids. CDR3 in amino acids: CASSQVYSGSGETQYF. The CDR3 region has the DNA TGTGCCAGCAGCCAAGTCTACAGCGGGAGCGGGGAGACCCAGTACTTC.

J is TRBJ2-6 and V is TRBV11-2, with D possibly matching TRBD1 (6 bases). The CDR3 is made up of 16 amino acids. Germline CDR1 SGHAT, CDR2 FQNNGV. With 5 bases removed from V and 3 bases from J, the gap between germline ends came to 14 bases. This chain's CDR3 is CASSPQGFGGANVLTF. CDR3 sequence (DNA): TGTGCCAGCAGCCCCCAGGGGTTCGGTGGGGCCAACGTCCTGACTTTC.

This clone was counted between two and nine times. The CDR3 loop reads CASSSTLGKDTEAFF. The CDR3 coding sequence is TGTGCCAGCAGTTCCACGTTGGGCAAAGACACTGAAGCTTTCTTT. The chain carries TRBV6-1 and TRBJ1-1, with D unclear. The CDR3 has 15 amino acids. Germline CDR1 and CDR2: MNHNS and SASEGT. Trimming shortened V by 5 bases and J by 3 bases, and 16 bases separated the two germline ends.

This clone showed up just once. The chain recombines TRBV28 with TRBJ2-2; D might be TRBD1 (6 bases). CDR1 MDHEN and CDR2 SYDVKM come from the germline V gene. V lost 2 bases and J lost 6, with 16 bases in between. The CDR3 sequence is 16 residues long. CDR3 amino acids: CASSLTRRGIAGELFF. CDR3 DNA: TGTGCCAGCAGTTTAACCCGTAGGGGGATCGCCGGGGAGCTGTTTTTT.

This clone was detected only once. The genes are TRBV28 and TRBJ1-3; TRBD1 is a possible D gene (6 bases). The CDR3 runs to 15 residues. Germline V CDR1 and CDR2: MDHEN, SYDVKM. The germline V and J ends were trimmed by 3 bases and 6 bases, with 15 bases remaining between them. CDR3 sequence reads: CASSFRGFFENTIYF. CDR3 DNA sequence: TGTGCCAGCAGTTTTAGGGGGTTCTTCGAAAACACCATATATTTT.

CDR3 coding DNA: TGTGCCAGCAGCTTAGCGGGGGTTACATTGAACACTGAAGCTTTCTTT. Translation gives CASSLAGVTLNTEAFF. V usage is TRBV11-2 and J usage is TRBJ1-1; D is perhaps TRBD1 (5 bases). Trimming pared 1 base from V and 0 bases from J, leaving 12 bases between. Germline loops: CDR1 SGHAT, CDR2 FQNNGV. The CDR3 covers 16 residues.

The V and J genes are TRBV5-4 and TRBJ2-5; D perhaps matches TRBD2 (5 bases). Trimming took off 2 bases at V and 5 bases at J, with 13 bases between the two ends. Per the germline V gene, CDR1 is SGHNT and CDR2 is YYREEE (reference sequence). The CDR3 contains 14 residues. CDR3 in amino acids: CASSFRTHGETQYF. CDR3 coding DNA: TGTGCCAGCAGCTTTAGGACTCATGGGGAGACCCAGTACTTC.

The V call is TRBV15, the J call TRBJ2-7; 9 nucleotides match TRBD2. The CDR3 contains 15 residues. Unmatched junction bases numbered 8, after V lost 6 bases and J lost 2 bases. CDR1 LNHNV and CDR2 YYDKDF come from the germline V gene (reference sequence). The CDR3 region is CATRVGLAGPYEQYF. DNA for the CDR3: TGTGCCACCAGGGTGGGGCTAGCGGGGCCCTACGAGCAGTACTTC.

The chain combines TRBV6-5 with TRBJ2-1; 7 nucleotides line up with TRBD2. Germline V lookup: CDR1 MNHEY, CDR2 SVGAGI. The J segment lost 2 bases and the V segment lost 0 bases, leaving 1 base of the junction unmatched. This CDR3 has 15 residues. The chain's CDR3 is CASSYSLAAYNEQFF. DNA for the CDR3: TGTGCCAGCAGTTACTCTCTAGCGGCCTACAATGAGCAGTTCTTC.

V gene TRBV7-2 combines with J gene TRBJ2-2; no clear D gene. Germline V gene sequence: CDR1 SGHTA, CDR2 FQGNSA. The CDR3 sequence is 16 residues long. Trimming stripped 5 bases from V and 2 bases from J, with 15 bases between. CDR3 region: CASSPRSPFNTGELFF. DNA for the CDR3: TGTGCCAGCAGCCCACGGTCCCCCTTTAACACCGGGGAGCTGTTTTTT.

This chain joins TRBV7-9 and TRBJ2-5; 7 bases align to TRBD2. The CDR3 covers 14 residues. With 0 bases clipped from V and 5 bases from J, the junction kept 3 bases outside the gene matches. Germline lookup yields CDR1 SEHNR and CDR2 FQNEAQ (reference sequence). The CDR3 loop reads CASSLARGFETQYF. DNA of the CDR3: TGTGCCAGCAGCTTAGCGCGGGGGTTTGAGACCCAGTACTTC. Variable domain in full (rest from reference TRBV7-9 and TRBJ2-5): DTGVSQNPRHKITKRGQNVTFRCDPISEHNRLYWYRQTLGQGPEFLTYFQNEAQLEKSRLLSDRFSAERPKGSFSTLEIQRTEQGDSAMYLCASSLARGFETQYFGPGTRLLVL.

The chain is built from TRBV7-2 and TRBJ2-7; 9 bases are a match to TRBD1. The germline V gene encodes CDR1 SGHTA and CDR2 FQGNSA. CDR3 size: 15 residues. J lost 4 bases, V lost 4 bases, and 8 bases had no gene match. The CDR3 loop is CASSSQTGGAYEQYF. The CDR3 nucleotides are TGTGCCAGCAGCTCCCAGACAGGGGGAGCTTACGAGCAGTACTTC. Supplemented by reference TRBV7-2 and TRBJ2-7, the full variable domain reads GAGVSQSPSNKVTEKGKDVELRCDPISGHTALYWYRQSLGQGLEFLIYFQGNSAPDKSGLPSDRFSAERTGGSVSTLTIQRTQQEDSAVYLCASSSQTGGAYEQYFGPGTRLTVT.

This chain connects TRBV5-4 to TRBJ2-5; D possibly corresponds to TRBD1 (6 bases). The CDR3 length is 15 residues. Germline V lookup: CDR1 SGHNT, CDR2 YYREEE (reference sequence). The V end was cut by 0 bases, the J end by 5 bases, with 14 bases between. DNA for the CDR3: TGTGCCAGCAGCTTGGCCGGGCCAGGGGATGAGACCCAGTACTTC. Amino acid sequence: CASSLAGPGDETQYF.

The chain links TRBV18 to TRBJ1-2; 7 nucleotides agree with TRBD1. V lost 0 bases and J lost 4; bases outside the gene matches: 8. The CDR3 sequence is 16 residues long. Germline values: CDR1 KGHSH, CDR2 LQKENI. The CDR3 nucleotides are TGTGCCAGCTCACCACCTAGTTTAGGGGGCTCCTATGGCTACACCTTC. Translating it yields CASSPPSLGGSYGYTF.

The chain carries TRBV9 and TRBJ2-5, with 11 bases fitting TRBD2. There are 17 residues in the CDR3. Trimming took 0 bases from V and 2 from J; bases not matched to a gene: 6. Germline assignment: CDR1 SGDLS and CDR2 YYNGEE. The CDR3 is CASSVGISGGEQETQYF. The DNA of the CDR3 is TGTGCCAGCAGCGTAGGGATTAGCGGGGGGGAGCAAGAGACCCAGTACTTC.

The chain recombines TRBV25-1 with TRBJ2-5; 9 nucleotides agree with TRBD2. The CDR3 runs 18 residues. Germline V gene lookup returns CDR1 MGHDK and CDR2 SYGVNS. Losses at the gene ends were 4 bases for V and 0 bases for J; bases not matched to a gene: 12. The CDR3 sequence: CASSGGRLAVGYQETQYF. CDR3 bases: TGTGCCAGCAGTGGAGGGCGACTAGCGGTAGGGTACCAAGAGACCCAGTACTTC.